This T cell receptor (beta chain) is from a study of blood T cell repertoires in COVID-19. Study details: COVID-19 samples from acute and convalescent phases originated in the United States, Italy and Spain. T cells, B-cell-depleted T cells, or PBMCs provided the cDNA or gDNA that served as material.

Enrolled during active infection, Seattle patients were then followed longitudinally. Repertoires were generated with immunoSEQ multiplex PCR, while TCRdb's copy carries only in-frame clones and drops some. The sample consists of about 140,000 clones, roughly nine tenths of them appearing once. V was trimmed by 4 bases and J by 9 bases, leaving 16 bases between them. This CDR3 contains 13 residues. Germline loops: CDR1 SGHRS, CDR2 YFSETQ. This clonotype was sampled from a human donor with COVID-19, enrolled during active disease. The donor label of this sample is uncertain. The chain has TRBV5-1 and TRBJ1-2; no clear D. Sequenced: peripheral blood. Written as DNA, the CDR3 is TGCGCCAGCAGCCGCATTGACGGAGGACGCTACACCTTC. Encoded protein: CASSRIDGGRYTF.